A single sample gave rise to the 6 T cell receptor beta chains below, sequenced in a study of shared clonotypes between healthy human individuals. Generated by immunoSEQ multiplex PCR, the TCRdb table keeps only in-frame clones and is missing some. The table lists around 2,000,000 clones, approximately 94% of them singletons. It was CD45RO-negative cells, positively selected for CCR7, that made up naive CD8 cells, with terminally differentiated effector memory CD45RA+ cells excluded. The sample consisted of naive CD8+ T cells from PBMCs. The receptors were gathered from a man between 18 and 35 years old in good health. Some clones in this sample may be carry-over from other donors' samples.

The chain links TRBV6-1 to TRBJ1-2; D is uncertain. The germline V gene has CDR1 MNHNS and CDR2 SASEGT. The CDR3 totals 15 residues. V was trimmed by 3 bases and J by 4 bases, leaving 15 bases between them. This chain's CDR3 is CASSDSSESPYGYTF. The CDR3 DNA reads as TGTGCCAGCAGTGATTCGTCGGAGTCGCCCTATGGCTACACCTTC.

CDR3 in amino acids: CASSAPPGAEAFF. The CDR3 DNA reads as TGTGCCAGCAGTGCCCCCCCCGGGGCTGAAGCTTTCTTT. The chain is built from TRBV27 and TRBJ1-1; no firm D call. CDR3 length: 13 amino acids. Germline V gives CDR1 MNHEY, CDR2 SMNVEV (reference sequence). V was shortened by 5 bases and J by 6 bases, with 13 bases between the two germline ends.

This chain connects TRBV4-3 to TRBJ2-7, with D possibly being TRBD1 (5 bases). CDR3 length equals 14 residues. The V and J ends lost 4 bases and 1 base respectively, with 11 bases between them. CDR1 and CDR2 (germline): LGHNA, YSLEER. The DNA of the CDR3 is TGCGCCAGCAGCCCAGGGTCTAGGTCCTACGAGCAGTACTTC. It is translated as CASSPGSRSYEQYF.

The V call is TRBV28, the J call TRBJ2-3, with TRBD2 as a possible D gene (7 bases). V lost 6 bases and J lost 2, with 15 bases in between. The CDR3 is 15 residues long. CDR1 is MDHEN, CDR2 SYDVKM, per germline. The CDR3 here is CASRQVGGLTDTQYF. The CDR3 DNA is TGTGCCAGCAGGCAGGTGGGGGGGCTCACAGATACGCAGTATTTT.

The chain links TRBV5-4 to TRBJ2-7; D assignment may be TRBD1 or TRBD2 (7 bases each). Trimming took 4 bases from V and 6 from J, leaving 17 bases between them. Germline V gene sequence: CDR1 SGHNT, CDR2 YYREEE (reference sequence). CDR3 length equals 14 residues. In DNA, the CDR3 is TGTGCCAGCAGCCAGGGGGGGAGTGCGGGCGAGCAGTACTTC. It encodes CASSQGGSAGEQYF.

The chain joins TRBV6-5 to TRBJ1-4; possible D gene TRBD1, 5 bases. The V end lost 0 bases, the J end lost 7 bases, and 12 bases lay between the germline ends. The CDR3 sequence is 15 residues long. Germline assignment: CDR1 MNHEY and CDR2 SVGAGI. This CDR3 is CASSYSQRGGEKLFF. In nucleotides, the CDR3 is TGTGCCAGCAGTTACTCGCAGAGGGGTGGTGAAAAACTGTTTTTT.